The rows below give T cell receptor beta chains drawn from one sample of a study of patients and donors after allogeneic stem cell transplantation. Using its own MiXCR run on the RT-PCR reads, TCRdb lists one record per CDR3 protein. This table holds hundreds of thousands of distinct CDR3 sequences, 12% to 15% found once. The sequencing sample was made of blood, either unsorted or a sorted T cell fraction (not recorded which). These receptors were taken from a human donor who was either an allogeneic HSCT recipient or a stem cell or donor lymphocyte infusion donor (not recorded which). It is not recorded whose cells these are; they may come from a transplant donor. The conserved cysteine and the conserved F or W are not part of the CDR3 here. D genes are given only for firm matches.

>-|TRBV6-2/TRBV6-3
ASGTYKLATGELF
>-|TRBV7-7
ASSDRTVSNQPQH
>TRBD2|TRBV20-1
SAPVLRGGRTYNEQF
>TRBD2|TRBV5-1
ASSPKAGGSYNEQF
>-|TRBV6-5
ASSYGQYNSPLH
>-|TRBV7-8
ASSSFRQVRTDTQY
>-|TRBV6-4
ASSDSSRVSYHEQF
>-|TRBV28
ASIGSTGELF
>-|TRBV20-1
SARRRTNGYT
>TRBD1|TRBV2
ASRGQGNEKLF
>-|TRBV5-1
ASSLASGLMNTEAF
>-|TRBV6-2/TRBV6-3
ASMEGTTEAF
>-|TRBV5-1
ASSITGNPTDTQY
>TRBD1|TRBV11-3
ASSSATGYYEQY
>-|TRBV2
ASSEARVGGETQY
>-|TRBV20-1
SARPSAKTQY
>TRBD2|TRBV12-3/TRBV12-4
ASSQTSETQY
>-|TRBV7-9
ASRYDRTNTGELF
>TRBD1|TRBV7-9
ASSSPKGQNYGYT
>-|TRBV6-5
ASSYSGVGTEAF
>-|TRBV30
AWHAGFDEQF
>-|TRBV5-5
ASSLADVGEQY
>TRBD2|TRBV20-1
SAETSGGSSSYNEQF
>TRBD2|TRBV2
ASSELTSGGTQY
>-|TRBV10-3
AIRPTQNTDTQY
>-|TRBV29-1
SADLFDEQF
>TRBD1|TRBV11-2
ASSLDRQGDSARETQY
>-|TRBV7-6
ASSLRAALSEETQY
>TRBD1|TRBV5-6
ASSMGQQYEQY
>-|TRBV3-1
ASSQGQGRPLH
>TRBD2|TRBV20-1
SARTPRREGKSYEQY
>TRBD2|TRBV11-2
ASTRTLGGGEQF
>-|TRBV12-3/TRBV12-4
ASGQSSSYEQY
>TRBD2|TRBV11-2
ASSLVTSGTRGPYNEQF
>-|TRBV27
ASSLIGGQSEQY